The TCR beta chain under discussion was sequenced for a study of blood T cell repertoires in COVID-19. The V and J ends lost 6 bases and 8 bases, in that order; junction bases with no gene match: 14. The germline CDR1 and CDR2 sequences are MNHEY and SVGAGI. The CDR3 extends over 15 amino acids. As handled by the study authors: Reference gene primer amplification gave estimated nucleated cell counts. Assay: immunoSEQ multiplex PCR; the TCRdb copy retains only in-frame clones and omits some. V and J calls and clone size follow that table, whereas D and trimming were derived from the DNA. This sample has about 210,000 clones; 85% occur once, and the top ten carry about 2.4%.

Sequenced sample: peripheral blood. The sequence was obtained from a woman aged 70-85 years with COVID-19, enrolled during active disease. V and J are TRBV6-5 and TRBJ1-1, with 8 bases fitting TRBD1. CDR3 loop: CASRDGQGLFREAFF. The CDR3 DNA reads as TGTGCCAGCAGGGACGGACAGGGCTTGTTCAGGGAAGCTTTCTTT.